This T cell receptor (beta chain) was recovered during a study of patients and donors after allogeneic stem cell transplantation (dated by TCRdb to 2020 to 2021). The library was made by RT-PCR. The run used a NextSeq 550. The raw public data were reprocessed by TCRdb itself: fastp quality trimming at Q25, MiXCR clonotype calling, in-frame beta chains only. Each CDR3 protein gets just one entry, which takes the most common genes and DNA from the rows behind it. For this sample there are about 31,000 distinct CDR3 sequences; 6.8% appear just once. Of the sample, about 34% falls within the top ten clones. The CDR3 contains 15 residues, cysteine and phenylalanine counted. Only the CDR3 DNA stays, 45 bases, in frame from base 1. The CDR1 and CDR2 encoded by the germline V gene are SNHLY and FYNNEI. V lost 5 bases and J lost 7 bases, and the count of bases not matched to a germline gene is 10. This clonotype appeared a few times. Its recognized antigen is unknown. No base-level quality is on record; no much larger clone is a single base apart.

The source of this sequence is a human donor who was either an allogeneic HSCT recipient or a stem cell or donor lymphocyte infusion donor (not recorded which). It is not recorded whose cells these are; they may come from a transplant donor. Sequencing was performed on blood, either unsorted or a sorted T cell fraction (not recorded which). The receptor chain draws on TRBV2 and TRBJ1-5; 8 of the junction bases match TRBD1. The CDR3 loop reads CASSSDRGGGQPQHF. The base sequence is TGTGCCAGCAGTTCAGACAGGGGCGGAGGGCAGCCCCAGCATTTT.